The 24 T cell receptor beta chains below were found in one sample sequenced in a study of long-term antiretroviral therapy in people with HIV. Sequencing relied on immunoSEQ assay v3.0, run at survey level. The table came from immunoSEQ multiplex PCR; TCRdb's copy has only in-frame clones and leaves some out. In the table there are 26,000 or so clones, approximately 93% of which are singletons. The sample consisted of unsorted PBMCs, taken 6.2 years after starting antiretroviral therapy. These receptor sequences come from a man aged 40-50 years with HIV.

The rearrangement uses TRBV10-3 and TRBJ2-6; D could derive from TRBD1 or TRBD2 (5 bases each). The CDR3 runs 16 residues. Trimming shortened V by 6 bases and J by 0 bases, and 12 bases separated the two germline ends. CDR1 is ENHRY and CDR2 is SYGVKD in the germline V gene. The CDR3 DNA reads as TGTGCCATCAGGGGGACGCGCGACTCTGGGGCCAACGTCCTGACTTTC. Encoded protein: CAIRGTRDSGANVLTF.

This clone was seen once. The genes are TRBV9 and TRBJ2-7, with 7 positions matching TRBD1. CDR1 and CDR2 from the germline V gene are SGDLS and YYNGEE. The CDR3 runs to 13 residues. V lost 0 bases to trimming and J lost 4 bases; unmatched junction nucleotides: 1. The CDR3 sequence is CASSVGGQYEQYF. The CDR3 DNA sequence: TGTGCCAGCAGCGTAGGGGGACAGTACGAGCAGTACTTC.

The rearrangement uses TRBV28 and TRBJ2-1; 11 bases are a match to TRBD2. The trim removed 4 bases at V and 7 bases at J, leaving 6 bases unmatched. The CDR3 runs to 15 residues. Germline assignment: CDR1 MDHEN and CDR2 SYDVKM. The CDR3 sequence: CASSSLAGGFNEQFF. CDR3 nucleotides: TGTGCCAGCAGTTCCCTAGCGGGAGGCTTTAATGAGCAGTTCTTC.

The chain recombines TRBV5-5 with TRBJ1-5; a weak D match, TRBD1 (6 bases). The V gene's germline CDR1 is SGHKS and CDR2 YYEKEE (reference sequence). V was trimmed by 4 bases and J by 5 bases, leaving 7 bases between them. This CDR3 region has 12 residues. CDR3 sequence reads: CASSPGDQPQHF. The CDR3 DNA reads TGTGCCAGCAGCCCAGGGGATCAGCCCCAGCATTTT.

The V and J genes are TRBV6-1 and TRBJ1-2; tentatively, D is TRBD1 (6 bases). Looked up from germline, CDR1 is MNHNS and CDR2 is SASEGT. This CDR3 spans 13 amino acids. V was shortened by 0 bases and J by 7 bases, with 9 bases between the two germline ends. The CDR3 nucleotides are TGTGCCAGCAGTGAAGCGCGAGGGGGTGGCTACACCTTC. This translates into CASSEARGGGYTF.

The chain links TRBV6-5 to TRBJ2-7, with D maybe TRBD1 (5 bases). V dropped 4 bases and J dropped 10 bases, with 17 bases sitting between them. Per germline, CDR1 MNHEY and CDR2 SVGAGI. The length of the CDR3 is 13 residues. The CDR3 is CASSSYHTGDQYF. DNA for the CDR3: TGTGCCAGCAGTTCCTATCATACAGGTGATCAGTACTTC.

The V call is TRBV5-1, the J call TRBJ2-7; either TRBD1 or TRBD2 may fit D (5 bases each). The CDR3 sequence is 14 residues long. Germline V gives CDR1 SGHRS, CDR2 YFSETQ. The germline V and J ends were trimmed by 4 bases and 1 base, with 12 bases remaining between them. The CDR3 here is CASSATGLSYEQYF. CDR3 sequence (DNA): TGCGCCAGCAGCGCTACGGGGCTATCCTACGAGCAGTACTTC.

This clone occurred a few times. V and J are TRBV9 and TRBJ2-1; D uncertain. Trimming stripped 0 bases from V and 3 bases from J, with 7 bases between. CDR1 is SGDLS and CDR2 is YYNGEE in the germline V gene. This CDR3 spans 14 amino acids. The CDR3 coding sequence is TGTGCCAGCAGCGTAGAAGGATACTACAATGAGCAGTTCTTC. Translated: CASSVEGYYNEQFF.

The J gene is TRBJ1-1, the V gene TRBV6-5, with TRBD1 identical over 7 bases. CDR1 is MNHEY and CDR2 is SVGAGI in the germline V gene. CDR3 length equals 14 residues. V lost 7 bases and J lost 3; bases outside the gene matches: 8. CDR3 sequence: CASKRQGPDTEAFF. The CDR3 region has the DNA TGTGCCAGCAAACGACAGGGCCCGGACACTGAAGCTTTCTTT.

The rearrangement links TRBV2 to TRBJ1-1; D is perhaps TRBD1 (5 bases). V was clipped by 4 bases and J by 0 bases, with 6 bases between them. The CDR3 is made up of 13 amino acids. The germline V gene has CDR1 SNHLY and CDR2 FYNNEI. The CDR3 here is CASSGQMNTEAFF. The CDR3 coding sequence is TGTGCCAGCAGTGGACAGATGAACACTGAAGCTTTCTTT.

This clone was observed a single time. V is TRBV7-2 and J is TRBJ2-7; D is unresolved. Trimming shortened V by 3 bases and J by 5 bases, and 14 bases separated the two germline ends. Per the germline V gene, CDR1 is SGHTA and CDR2 is FQGNSA. The CDR3 is made up of 14 amino acids. The CDR3 loop is CASSFSGSVDEQYF. CDR3 sequence (DNA): TGTGCCAGCAGCTTTTCGGGCTCTGTAGACGAGCAGTACTTC.

The rearrangement joins TRBV5-6 to TRBJ1-2; 8 positions match TRBD1. V lost 1 base to trimming and J lost 7 bases; unmatched junction nucleotides: 3. Germline loops: CDR1 SGHDT, CDR2 YYEEEE. The CDR3 has 13 amino acids. For the CDR3, the DNA is TGTGCCAGCAGCTTGCAGGGGGCGGCTGGCTACACCTTC. The encoded protein is CASSLQGAAGYTF.

The chain has TRBV30 and TRBJ2-7; the match to TRBD2 covers 14 bases. CDR3 length: 16 amino acids. The germline V gene encodes CDR1 GTSNPN and CDR2 SVGIG (reference sequence). J was trimmed by 0 bases and V by 4 bases; bases with no gene match: 5. The CDR3 nucleotides read TGTGCCTGGATGGGACTAGCGGGAGAAGGCTCCTACGAGCAGTACTTC. Translation gives CAWMGLAGEGSYEQYF.

This chain connects TRBV7-9 to TRBJ2-3; 8 nucleotides match TRBD2. The CDR3 has 16 residues. The germline CDR1 and CDR2 sequences are SEHNR and FQNEAQ (reference sequence). Losses at the gene ends were 4 bases for V and 3 bases for J; bases not matched to a gene: 9. The CDR3 sequence is CASSSSAQRETDTQYF. In DNA, the CDR3 is TGTGCCAGCAGCTCAAGTGCTCAGCGGGAGACAGATACGCAGTATTTT.

J is TRBJ2-1 and V is TRBV14; possibly TRBD2 for D (7 bases). Trimming stripped 7 bases from V and 7 bases from J, with 14 bases between. CDR1 and CDR2 from the germline V gene are SGHDN and FVKESK. This CDR3 spans 13 amino acids. The CDR3 here is CASTLGGPNEQFF. The DNA of the CDR3 is TGTGCCAGCACCCTGGGGGGGCCAAATGAGCAGTTCTTC. Full variable domain (missing parts from reference TRBV14 and TRBJ2-1): EAGVTQFPSHSVIEKGQTVTLRCDPISGHDNLYWYRRVMGKEIKFLLHFVKESKQDESGMPNNRFLAERTGGTYSTLKVQPAELEDSGVYFCASTLGGPNEQFFGPGTRLTVL.

This clone has just one count. The chain carries TRBV9 and TRBJ2-3; TRBD1 aligns across 8 bases. Germline V gene data show CDR1 as SGDLS and CDR2 as YYNGEE. With V trimmed by 4 bases and J by 5 bases, 9 bases remained unmatched. The CDR3 spans 15 residues. CDR3 in amino acids: CASSPWTGLEDTQYF. The DNA of the CDR3 is TGTGCCAGCAGCCCCTGGACAGGGTTAGAAGATACGCAGTATTTT.

The J gene is TRBJ1-2, the V gene TRBV7-3, with 11 positions matching TRBD1. The trim removed 5 bases at V and 8 bases at J, leaving 10 bases unmatched. Germline CDR1 reads SGHTA; CDR2 reads FQGTGA. This CDR3 has 15 residues. Here the CDR3 DNA reads TGTGCCAGCAGCCCCCCGGGACAGGGGGTTAGAGGCTACACCTTC. Amino acids: CASSPPGQGVRGYTF. The entire variable domain, with the rest obtained from reference TRBV7-3 and TRBJ1-2, is as follows: GAGVSQTPSNKVTEKGKYVELRCDPISGHTALYWYRQSLGQGPEFLIYFQGTGAADDSGLPNDRFFAVRPEGSVSTLKIQRTERGDSAVYLCASSPPGQGVRGYTFGSGTRLTVV.

The rearrangement links TRBV4-2 to TRBJ1-1; no clear D. Germline V gene sequence: CDR1 LGHNA, CDR2 YNFKEQ. Deletions cut 6 bases from V and 5 bases from J, with 10 bases between. This CDR3 comprises 12 residues. CDR3 amino acids: CASSRAGTEAFF. CDR3 coding DNA: TGTGCCAGCAGTAGGGCGGGTACTGAAGCTTTCTTT.

V usage is TRBV27 and J usage is TRBJ2-2; D gene uncertain. Germline V lookup: CDR1 MNHEY, CDR2 SMNVEV (reference sequence). V was shortened by 6 bases and J by 4 bases, with 6 bases between the two germline ends. The CDR3 has 12 residues. The CDR3 is CASSRPTGELFF. In DNA form, the CDR3 reads TGTGCCAGCAGCCGTCCCACCGGGGAGCTGTTTTTT.

This chain links TRBV5-8 with TRBJ2-2; 11 nucleotides line up with TRBD2. Germline loops: CDR1 SGHTS, CDR2 YDEGEE. This CDR3 is 15 amino acids long. The trim removed 3 bases at V and 3 bases at J, leaving 1 base unmatched. The CDR3 protein is CASSWGLADTGELFF. The CDR3 DNA follows: TGTGCCAGCAGCTGGGGACTAGCGGACACCGGGGAGCTGTTTTTT.

The rearrangement uses TRBV10-3 and TRBJ2-1, with 8 bases lining up with TRBD2. The CDR3 totals 13 residues. The V gene's germline CDR1 is ENHRY and CDR2 SYGVKD. J was trimmed by 7 bases and V by 10 bases; bases with no gene match: 9. The DNA of the CDR3 is TGTGCCACGTTCCGGGGGGGCCTTAATGAGCAGTTCTTC. Translated: CATFRGGLNEQFF.

This clone was seen a single time. This specimen includes other DNA sequences encoding the same CDR3. This chain connects TRBV7-9 to TRBJ2-7; D is perhaps TRBD1 or TRBD2 (5 bases each). The germline V and J ends were trimmed by 8 bases and 1 base, with 9 bases remaining between them. CDR1 SEHNR and CDR2 FQNEAQ come from the germline V gene (reference sequence). The CDR3 sequence is 12 residues long. CDR3 sequence (DNA): TGTGCCAGCGGGGACGGTTCCTACGAGCAGTACTTC. As protein: CASGDGSYEQYF.

The CDR3 DNA follows: TGTGCCAGCAGTTCCGGGGGGACAGGTTCTAACTATGGCTACACCTTC. It is translated as CASSSGGTGSNYGYTF. The genes are TRBV28 and TRBJ1-2; TRBD1 agrees at 8 bases. Looked up from germline, CDR1 is MDHEN and CDR2 is SYDVKM. This CDR3 spans 16 amino acids. Trimming cost V 4 bases and J 0 bases; bases outside gene matches: 7.

The table lists this clone with a few counts. This chain connects TRBV6-7 to TRBJ1-2, with D possibly matching TRBD1 (5 bases). TRBV6-7 is noted as an ORF with a role that remains uncertain. The CDR3 runs to 11 residues. V was pared by 2 bases and J by 7 bases, with 5 bases between. The CDR3: CASSYGAGYTF. The DNA for the CDR3 is TGTGCCAGCAGTTACGGGGCTGGCTACACCTTC.